This passage covers 15 T cell receptor beta chains from one sample sequenced in a study of T cell responses to AZD1222 COVID-19 vaccine. Profiled with immunoSEQ multiplex PCR; TCRdb holds only in-frame clones, not every one. The top ten hold 6.6% of the sample, which has roughly 110,000 clones, 89% seen once. The source material was peripheral blood, sampled on day 0 of AZD1222 vaccination. The receptors were sampled from an adult in good health.

The CDR3 region is CASSTQRLGNQPQHF. The CDR3 DNA follows: TGTGCCAGCAGTACGCAGCGTTTGGGCAATCAGCCCCAGCATTTT. The J gene is TRBJ1-5, the V gene TRBV6-2 or TRBV6-3; no definite D call. The V end lost 5 bases, the J end lost 2 bases, and 13 bases lay between the germline ends. The CDR3 extends over 15 amino acids. Germline-derived CDR1 and CDR2 are MNHEY and SVGEGT.

Concerning this clone: The same CDR3 is also encoded by other DNA sequences in this sample. The V call is TRBV7-2, the J call TRBJ2-7; 8 positions agree with TRBD1. CDR1 is SGHTA, CDR2 FQGNSA, per germline. This CDR3 has 15 residues. V shed 3 bases, J shed 0 bases, and the junction held 4 bases outside the gene matches. Written as DNA, the CDR3 is TGTGCCAGCAGCTTCCACAGGGGGAGCTCCTACGAGCAGTACTTC. Translating it yields CASSFHRGSSYEQYF.

This sequence joins TRBV7-2 and TRBJ2-3; TRBD2 matches at 15 bases. Germline CDR1 reads SGHTA; CDR2 reads FQGNSA. The CDR3 runs 18 residues. J was trimmed by 4 bases and V by 0 bases; bases with no gene match: 5. The CDR3 region is CASSLAGLAGGIADTQYF. Here the CDR3 DNA reads TGTGCCAGCAGCTTAGCGGGACTAGCGGGAGGTATAGCAGATACGCAGTATTTT.

This rearrangement joins TRBV3-1 (or the pseudogene TRBV3-2) to TRBJ2-7, with 8 bases identical to TRBD1. The trim removed 2 bases at V and 7 bases at J, leaving 1 base unmatched. Per germline, CDR1 LGHDT and CDR2 YNNKEL (reference sequence). This CDR3 has 12 residues. The CDR3 nucleotides are TGTGCCAGCAGCCAAAACAGGGGGGAGCAGTACTTC. It yields the protein CASSQNRGEQYF.

The chain links TRBV19 to TRBJ1-6; 7 bases are a match to TRBD1. CDR3 length: 14 amino acids. J was trimmed by 5 bases and V by 5 bases; bases with no gene match: 3. Germline assignment: CDR1 LNHDA and CDR2 SQIVND (reference sequence). CDR3 sequence reads: CASSPGQHNSPLHF. CDR3 DNA: TGTGCCAGTAGTCCGGGACAGCATAATTCACCCCTCCACTTT. The full variable domain, rest sourced from reference TRBV19 and TRBJ1-6, is DGGITQSPKYLFRKEGQNVTLSCEQNLNHDAMYWYRQDPGQGLRLIYYSQIVNDFQKGDIAEGYSVSREKKESFPLTVTSAQKNPTAFYLCASSPGQHNSPLHFGNGTRLTVT.

V usage is TRBV4-1 and J usage is TRBJ1-4; the D gene is possibly TRBD1 (5 bases). V was cut by 3 bases and J by 4 bases, with 15 bases left in between. CDR1 MGHRA and CDR2 YSYEKL come from the germline V gene. The length of the CDR3 is 16 residues. CDR3 DNA: TGCGCCAGCAGCCATCGCGCGACAGCCCATAATGAAAAACTGTTTTTT. Translating it yields CASSHRATAHNEKLFF.

The chain has TRBV21-1 and TRBJ1-2; the table's D call, TRBD1, has no DNA check behind it. TRBV21-1 is a pseudogene. There are 20 residues in the CDR3. The CDR3 is CASSKASPGTGRNRIYGYTF. The CDR3 DNA is TGTGCCAGCAGCAAAGCATCCCCAGGAACAGGGCGGAATCGGATCTATGGCTACACCTTC.

This clone was seen just once. The chain is built from TRBV5-4 and TRBJ2-5, with TRBD2 matching 8 bases. The ends lost 4 bases at V and 1 base at J; junction bases unmatched: 6. This CDR3 region has 15 residues. Germline values: CDR1 SGHNT, CDR2 YYREEE (reference sequence). Here the CDR3 DNA reads TGTGCCAGCAGCCGGGGGGCGGGAGGCCAAGAGACCCAGTACTTC. Residues: CASSRGAGGQETQYF.

This chain connects TRBV4-2 to TRBJ2-7; 11 positions agree with TRBD1. The CDR3 spans 16 residues. The germline gives CDR1 LGHNA, CDR2 YNFKEQ. The trim removed 4 bases at V and 2 bases at J, leaving 7 bases unmatched. In DNA, the CDR3 is TGTGCCAGCAGCCCAACCGGACAGGGGGCCGCCTACGAGCAGTACTTC. This codes for CASSPTGQGAAYEQYF.

This sequence joins TRBV12-3 or TRBV12-4 and TRBJ2-7; TRBD2 matches at 11 bases. The CDR3 contains 13 residues. V gave up 6 bases and J gave up 3 bases; unmatched junction bases: 1. The CDR3 nucleotides are TGTGCCAGCAGACTAGCGGGAGTCTACGAGCAGTACTTC. Amino acids: CASRLAGVYEQYF.

The chain links TRBV28 to TRBJ1-2, with D possibly TRBD1 on 5 matching bases. V lost 2 bases and J 4 bases, leaving 14 bases between the germline ends. This CDR3 comprises 15 residues. The germline CDR1 and CDR2 sequences are MDHEN and SYDVKM. The CDR3 DNA reads as TGTGCCAGCAGTTTAATGAGAACAGGCTCCTATGGCTACACCTTC. Translation gives CASSLMRTGSYGYTF.

This clone was recorded once. The J gene is TRBJ1-2, the V gene TRBV4-2; weak D call: TRBD1 (5 bases). V was trimmed by 1 base and J by 3 bases, leaving 12 bases between them. There are 15 residues in the CDR3. CDR1 LGHNA and CDR2 YNFKEQ come from the germline V gene. The CDR3 region has the DNA TGTGCCAGCAGCCAAGTAACGCAGGGAGACTATGGCTACACCTTC. Its protein is CASSQVTQGDYGYTF.

This clone was seen once. CDR3 DNA: TGTGCCAGCAGCCGAGAGGGCTCCCTCGGTGAAAAACTGTTTTTT. Translating gives CASSREGSLGEKLFF. The rearrangement joins TRBV7-7 to TRBJ1-4; no clear D gene. The ends were cut back, 5 bases at V and 7 bases at J, with 17 bases in the middle. The germline gives CDR1 SSHAT, CDR2 FNYEAQ (reference sequence). The length of the CDR3 is 15 residues.

The CDR3 region has the DNA TGTGCCAGCAGCGTAGATCAGGGCCTAAATGAAAAACTGTTTTTT. Its translation is CASSVDQGLNEKLFF. The gene calls are TRBV9 and TRBJ1-4; the D gene is possibly TRBD1 (5 bases). The CDR3 runs 15 residues. Germline V gene data show CDR1 as SGDLS and CDR2 as YYNGEE. With 0 bases removed from V and 5 bases from J, the gap between germline ends came to 11 bases.

V usage is TRBV5-4 and J usage is TRBJ2-5; a possible D gene is TRBD1 (5 bases). This CDR3 is 13 amino acids long. With 1 base removed from V and 3 bases from J, the gap between germline ends came to 7 bases. Germline loops: CDR1 SGHNT, CDR2 YYREEE (reference sequence). CDR3 bases: TGTGCCAGCAGCTTGACAGGCGAAGAGACCCAGTACTTC. Translated: CASSLTGEETQYF.